The 28 T cell receptor beta chains given below trace back to one sample, sequenced in a study of blood T cell repertoires in COVID-19. Sequencing used immunoSEQ multiplex PCR; TCRdb keeps in-frame clones, though not all of them. The data hold some 290,000 clones, with 90% observed a single time. The specimen sequenced was peripheral blood. The receptors were gathered from a woman aged 40 to 50 with COVID-19, enrolled during active disease.

This chain connects TRBV7-2 to TRBJ2-7; D is possibly TRBD2 (7 bases). The CDR3 covers 14 residues. Trimming took 5 bases from V and 6 from J, leaving 17 bases between them. Germline CDR1 SGHTA, CDR2 FQGNSA. In DNA form, the CDR3 reads TGTGCCAGCAGCGTAGAGGGGGGGCTCGGCGAGCAGTACTTC. It specifies CASSVEGGLGEQYF. Looking up the rest from reference TRBV7-2 and TRBJ2-7 gives the full variable domain: GAGVSQSPSNKVTEKGKDVELRCDPISGHTALYWYRQSLGQGLEFLIYFQGNSAPDKSGLPSDRFSAERTGGSVSTLTIQRTQQEDSAVYLCASSVEGGLGEQYFGPGTRLTVT.

The table lists this clone with a few counts. The chain joins TRBV5-1 to TRBJ2-7; TRBD2 is a possible D gene (7 bases). CDR1 is SGHRS, CDR2 YFSETQ, per germline. Trimming stripped 3 bases from V and 5 bases from J, with 24 bases between. CDR3 size: 17 residues. This chain's CDR3 is CASSWGLADDISHEQYF. Here the CDR3 DNA reads TGCGCCAGCAGCTGGGGGCTAGCGGACGACATTAGCCACGAGCAGTACTTC.

The DNA of the CDR3 is TGTGCCAGCAGCGAAGACCCCGGGAGATATGGCTACACCTTC. This translates into CASSEDPGRYGYTF. The chain has TRBV7-2 and TRBJ1-2; D gene uncertain. The V gene's germline CDR1 is SGHTA and CDR2 FQGNSA. This CDR3 comprises 14 residues. Trimming removed 5 bases from V and 5 bases from J, with 15 bases in between.

With respect to this clone: This sample includes further DNA sequences coding for the same CDR3. The chain is built from TRBV18 and TRBJ1-1, with 8 positions matching TRBD1. CDR1 KGHSH and CDR2 LQKENI come from the germline V gene. This CDR3 region has 14 residues. The V segment lost 3 bases and the J segment 1 base; nucleotides outside the gene matches: 1. The CDR3 here is CASSPGQGNTEAFF. In nucleotides, the CDR3 is TGTGCCAGCTCACCCGGACAGGGGAACACTGAAGCTTTCTTT.

The J gene is TRBJ2-3, the V gene TRBV29-1; D call uncertain. The ends were cut back, 4 bases at V and 0 bases at J, with 8 bases in the middle. The germline gives CDR1 SQVTM, CDR2 ANQGSEA. The CDR3 spans 13 residues. Here the CDR3 DNA reads TGCAGCGTTGCAGGTACCAGCACAGATACGCAGTATTTT. Its translation: CSVAGTSTDTQYF.

This chain uses TRBV29-1 with TRBJ1-5, with D perhaps TRBD1 (6 bases). The V end lost 5 bases, the J end lost 5 bases, and 13 bases lay between the germline ends. Germline V CDR1 and CDR2: SQVTM, ANQGSEA. This CDR3 comprises 13 residues. CDR3 loop: CSVRAGADQPQHF. The CDR3 coding sequence is TGCAGCGTTCGCGCGGGGGCTGATCAGCCCCAGCATTTT. Full variable domain (outside the CDR3, taken from reference TRBV29-1 and TRBJ1-5): SAVISQKPSRDICQRGTSLTIQCQVDSQVTMMFWYRQQPGQSLTLIATANQGSEATYESGFVIDKFPISRPNLTFSTLTVSNMSPEDSSIYLCSVRAGADQPQHFGDGTRLSIL.

The chain recombines TRBV5-1 with TRBJ2-1, with TRBD2 identical over 12 bases. Germline CDR1 and CDR2: SGHRS and YFSETQ. The CDR3 runs 15 residues. V was clipped by 4 bases and J by 7 bases; unmatched bases: 6. This CDR3 is CASSRLAGDRNEQFF. In DNA, the CDR3 is TGCGCCAGCAGCCGACTAGCGGGAGATAGGAATGAGCAGTTCTTC.

In this sample, this clone turned up once. The chain links TRBV5-6 to TRBJ2-2; D unresolved. Germline V gene sequence: CDR1 SGHDT, CDR2 YYEEEE. The length of the CDR3 is 13 residues. Between the trimmed V and J ends, which lost 0 bases and 7 bases, there was a span of 7 bases. CDR3 sequence (DNA): TGTGCCAGCAGCTTGGGGGCCCACGGGGAGCTGTTTTTT. This translates into CASSLGAHGELFF.

CDR3 amino acids: CAISELPPRATSYNSPLHF. CDR3 bases: TGTGCCATCAGTGAGTTACCGCCGCGGGCTACGTCCTATAATTCACCCCTCCACTTT. The gene calls are TRBV10-3 and TRBJ1-6; D is uncertain. The CDR3 spans 19 residues. The V gene lost 1 base and the J gene lost 1 base, with 17 bases spanning the gap. The V gene's germline CDR1 is ENHRY and CDR2 SYGVKD.

The chain carries TRBV10-3 and TRBJ2-1; a possible D gene is TRBD1 (6 bases). The CDR3 consists of 16 residues. The germline V and J ends were trimmed by 0 bases and 3 bases, with 12 bases remaining between them. The germline V gene encodes CDR1 ENHRY and CDR2 SYGVKD. The DNA for the CDR3 is TGTGCCATCAGTGAGTCGCAGGGGCAATACTACAATGAGCAGTTCTTC. Translating it yields CAISESQGQYYNEQFF.

V and J are TRBV5-1 and TRBJ2-7; D is possibly TRBD1 (5 bases). V shed 1 base and J shed 3 bases, with 11 bases lying between them. The CDR3 is made up of 14 amino acids. Germline loops: CDR1 SGHRS, CDR2 YFSETQ. CDR3 DNA sequence: TGCGCCAGCAGCTTGAGGGGTGCTAACTACGAGCAGTACTTC. Protein sequence: CASSLRGANYEQYF.

J is TRBJ2-2 and V is TRBV9, with 10 bases matching TRBD1. The CDR3 is 17 amino acids. The trim removed 0 bases at V and 5 bases at J, leaving 7 bases unmatched. The germline V gene encodes CDR1 SGDLS and CDR2 YYNGEE. The CDR3 loop reads CASSVVTGGVRTGELFF. The CDR3 bases are TGTGCCAGCAGCGTAGTGACAGGGGGCGTTAGGACCGGGGAGCTGTTTTTT.

This chain connects TRBV7-2 to TRBJ2-7, with 7 bases aligning to TRBD2. CDR1 SGHTA and CDR2 FQGNSA come from the germline V gene. Unmatched junction bases numbered 6, after V lost 0 bases and J lost 4 bases. This CDR3 has 15 amino acids. CDR3 loop: CASSLAGGPPYEQYF. The DNA of the CDR3 is TGTGCCAGCAGCTTAGCGGGAGGGCCCCCGTACGAGCAGTACTTC. The complete variable domain, with remaining parts taken from reference TRBV7-2 and TRBJ2-7, reads GAGVSQSPSNKVTEKGKDVELRCDPISGHTALYWYRQSLGQGLEFLIYFQGNSAPDKSGLPSDRFSAERTGGSVSTLTIQRTQQEDSAVYLCASSLAGGPPYEQYFGPGTRLTVT.

The rearrangement uses TRBV5-1 and TRBJ1-1, with D maybe TRBD1 (6 bases). Per germline, CDR1 SGHRS and CDR2 YFSETQ. Trimming shortened V by 4 bases and J by 1 base, and 11 bases separated the two germline ends. The CDR3 is 14 residues long. The CDR3 here is CASSQTGANTEAFF. The CDR3 DNA follows: TGCGCCAGCAGCCAGACAGGAGCGAACACTGAAGCTTTCTTT.

The V call is TRBV2, the J call TRBJ2-3, with a tentative D call TRBD2 (6 bases). In germline, CDR1 is SNHLY, CDR2 FYNNEI. The length of the CDR3 is 15 residues. Trimming took 7 bases from V and 1 from J, leaving 15 bases between them. DNA for the CDR3: TGTGCCAGCAATGTTTGGGCTAGCGGCACAGATACGCAGTATTTT. Translated, it gives CASNVWASGTDTQYF.

The chain joins TRBV4-3 to TRBJ1-5, with D possibly matching TRBD1 (5 bases). This CDR3 is 14 amino acids long. The germline CDR1 and CDR2 sequences are LGHNA and YSLEER. Trimming removed 4 bases from V and 9 bases from J, with 16 bases in between. Here the CDR3 DNA reads TGCGCCAGCAGCCCGGGACTCCTAAGTGGGCCCCAGCATTTT. The encoded protein is CASSPGLLSGPQHF.

The chain combines TRBV9 with TRBJ1-6, with TRBD1 identical over 7 bases. V was pared by 2 bases and J by 6 bases, with 2 bases of the junction left unmatched. Looked up from germline, CDR1 is SGDLS and CDR2 is YYNGEE. The CDR3 sequence is 14 residues long. The DNA of the CDR3 is TGTGCCAGCAGCGTCCGGGACAGTAATTCACCCCTCCACTTT. Protein sequence: CASSVRDSNSPLHF.

V is TRBV20-1 and J is TRBJ1-2, with 10 positions matching TRBD1. Trimming took 3 bases from V and 7 from J; bases not matched to a gene: 11. The CDR3 runs to 15 residues. Germline CDR1 is DFQATT and CDR2 is SNEGSKA (reference sequence). The DNA of the CDR3 is TGCAGTGCTAGTGATAACCGGGACAGGGGATCTGGCTACACCTTC. It translates to CSASDNRDRGSGYTF.

CDR3 coding DNA: TGTGCCAGCAGTTCTATCCTCGGACAGGACACTCAAGAGACCCAGTACTTC. Translation gives CASSSILGQDTQETQYF. The chain combines TRBV27 with TRBJ2-5, with 7 bases that match TRBD1. Germline CDR1 reads MNHEY; CDR2 reads SMNVEV (reference sequence). Trimming removed 4 bases from V and 2 bases from J; junction bases left unmatched: 13. This CDR3 has 17 amino acids.

The CDR3 region has the DNA TGTGCCAGCAGCGTAGAACCTAACGGTGAAAAACTGTTTTTT. Translating it yields CASSVEPNGEKLFF. The chain combines TRBV9 with TRBJ1-4; no clear D gene. Germline assignment: CDR1 SGDLS and CDR2 YYNGEE. The CDR3 spans 14 residues. The V and J ends lost 0 bases and 7 bases respectively, with 10 bases between them.

The chain has TRBV10-3 and TRBJ2-1; 11 positions match TRBD1. The CDR3 runs 13 residues. Losses at the gene ends were 10 bases for V and 9 bases for J; bases not matched to a gene: 8. CDR1 is ENHRY, CDR2 SYGVKD, per germline. CDR3 region: CATEDRGLGEQFF. The CDR3 DNA sequence: TGTGCCACCGAGGACAGGGGGCTGGGTGAGCAGTTCTTC.

V and J are TRBV9 and TRBJ1-2; TRBD1 is a possible D gene (5 bases). Trimming took off 4 bases at V and 3 bases at J, with 16 bases between the two ends. This CDR3 has 15 residues. Germline V CDR1 and CDR2: SGDLS, YYNGEE. The chain's CDR3 is CASSSPRGKDYGYTF. Here the CDR3 DNA reads TGTGCCAGCAGCTCTCCTCGGGGGAAGGACTATGGCTACACCTTC.

The chain uses TRBV7-9 and TRBJ1-3, with TRBD1 matching 7 bases. Trimming cost V 2 bases and J 3 bases; bases outside gene matches: 1. The CDR3 has 14 residues. Germline CDR1 SEHNR, CDR2 FQNEAQ (reference sequence). CDR3 in DNA: TGTGCCAGCAGCTTAAGACAGGGTGGAAACACCATATATTTT. Its translation is CASSLRQGGNTIYF.

The chain links TRBV19 to TRBJ1-2; 10 bases match TRBD1. Germline CDR1 and CDR2: LNHDA and SQIVND (reference sequence). The CDR3 covers 14 residues. With 3 bases clipped from V and 7 bases from J, the junction kept 5 bases outside the gene matches. Here the CDR3 DNA reads TGTGCCAGTAGTATGACAGGGGGCGCGGGTGGCTACACCTTC. It translates to CASSMTGGAGGYTF.

The J gene is TRBJ2-2, the V gene TRBV28; tentative D call: TRBD2 (6 bases). CDR1 MDHEN and CDR2 SYDVKM come from the germline V gene. CDR3 length: 16 residues. Trimming took off 7 bases at V and 8 bases at J, with 23 bases between the two ends. The chain's CDR3 is CASTPGGPGVMGELFF. CDR3 DNA: TGTGCCAGCACCCCTGGGGGACCGGGAGTTATGGGGGAGCTGTTTTTT.

The chain links TRBV5-5 to TRBJ2-6; 8 bases fit TRBD1. Trimming at V came to 6 bases and at J to 0 bases, leaving 11 bases not matched to a gene. The CDR3 is 18 amino acids. Germline-derived CDR1 and CDR2 are SGHKS and YYEKEE (reference sequence). The CDR3: CASITDRDPFSGANVLTF. CDR3 bases: TGTGCCAGCATCACGGACAGGGACCCTTTCTCTGGGGCCAACGTCCTGACTTTC.

This clone was counted once. V and J are TRBV19 and TRBJ2-2; 8 nucleotides line up with TRBD1. V lost 2 bases to trimming and J lost 5 bases; unmatched junction nucleotides: 1. From germline, CDR1 is LNHDA and CDR2 SQIVND (reference sequence). The CDR3 is 14 residues long. This CDR3 is CASSITGGTGELFF. The CDR3 nucleotides are TGTGCCAGTAGTATAACAGGGGGGACCGGGGAGCTGTTTTTT.

The chain is built from TRBV7-3 and TRBJ2-7; D may be TRBD2 (6 bases). The CDR3 loop spans 17 amino acids. V lost 6 bases and J 7 bases, leaving 28 bases between the germline ends. The germline CDR1 and CDR2 sequences are SGHTA and FQGTGA. For the CDR3, the DNA is TGTGCCAGCAGTCGCACTATAACCGGGACTCCCCTTCAGGAGCAGTACTTC. Protein product: CASSRTITGTPLQEQYF.